This entry lists 15 T cell receptor beta chains sequenced from one sample in a study of beta chain features in type 1 diabetes. The entirety of the isolated RNA underwent reverse transcription, so expressed TCRB transcripts were sequenced. The data were produced by immunoSEQ multiplex PCR, yet TCRdb's version contains in-frame clones alone and is incomplete. The sample lists 900,000 or so clones, roughly 17% occurring once. Sequencing was done on a sample of naive CD4+ T cells from blood. Receptors were obtained from a woman under 30 in good health.

CDR3: CASSIEAPGQGTGEQFF. In DNA, the CDR3 is TGTGCCAGTAGTATAGAGGCTCCGGGACAGGGGACAGGTGAGCAGTTCTTC. V and J are TRBV19 and TRBJ2-1; 10 bases fit TRBD1. Germline CDR1 LNHDA, CDR2 SQIVND (reference sequence). V was pared by 0 bases and J by 9 bases, with 11 bases of the junction left unmatched. This CDR3 spans 17 amino acids.

This chain joins TRBV28 and TRBJ1-5; D might be TRBD1 (6 bases). Germline-derived CDR1 and CDR2 are MDHEN and SYDVKM. This CDR3 contains 16 residues. V was clipped by 6 bases and J by 1 base, with 16 bases between them. The CDR3 here is CASSPSKGGSNQPQHF. In DNA, the CDR3 is TGTGCCAGCAGCCCCTCTAAGGGGGGCAGCAATCAGCCCCAGCATTTT. Combining the CDR3 with reference TRBV28 and TRBJ1-5 gives the whole variable domain DVKVTQSSRYLVKRTGEKVFLECVQDMDHENMFWYRQDPGLGLRLIYFSYDVKMKEKGDIPEGYSVSREKKERFSLILESASTNQTSMYLCASSPSKGGSNQPQHFGDGTRLSIL.

This clone was seen a few times. The CDR3 DNA follows: TGTGCCAGCAGTTACGGTTCGGGACAGGTTAATGAAAAACTGTTTTTT. Translated: CASSYGSGQVNEKLFF. The rearrangement links TRBV6-5 to TRBJ1-4, with TRBD1 identical over 8 bases. V trimming: 2 bases; J trimming: 4 bases; junction bases outside the gene matches: 6. CDR1 MNHEY and CDR2 SVGAGI come from the germline V gene. The CDR3 runs to 16 residues.

This clone was picked up a small number of times. The chain employs TRBV6-1 and TRBJ2-1; D is unresolved. Germline V gene data show CDR1 as MNHNS and CDR2 as SASEGT. The CDR3 is made up of 10 amino acids. The V gene lost 6 bases and the J gene lost 5 bases, with 2 bases spanning the gap. CDR3 in DNA: TGTGCCAGCAGAAACAATGAGCAGTTCTTC. This codes for CASRNNEQFF.

This clone was detected a few times. The chain is built from TRBV2 and TRBJ2-4; 12 bases match TRBD2. Germline CDR1 and CDR2: SNHLY and FYNNEI. This CDR3 comprises 15 residues. The V segment lost 6 bases and the J segment 6 bases; nucleotides outside the gene matches: 6. The CDR3 DNA follows: TGTGCCAGCAGCCAGACTAGCGGGGGAATAAACATTCAGTACTTC. The encoded protein is CASSQTSGGINIQYF.

In this sample, this clone turned up a few times. The chain recombines TRBV4-3 with TRBJ1-1; 8 bases line up with TRBD1. Trimming at V came to 0 bases and at J to 5 bases, leaving 5 bases not matched to a gene. Germline V gives CDR1 LGHNA, CDR2 YSLEER. The CDR3 totals 15 residues. The CDR3 protein is CASSQETGEWTEAFF. DNA of the CDR3: TGCGCCAGCAGCCAAGAGACAGGGGAATGGACTGAAGCTTTCTTT.

This clone was detected a few times. The chain combines TRBV7-2 with TRBJ1-1, with D possibly TRBD1 on 5 matching bases. CDR3 size: 13 residues. Trimming removed 4 bases at V and 9 bases at J, with 15 bases between. Germline V gene lookup returns CDR1 SGHTA and CDR2 FQGNSA. The CDR3 loop reads CASSSPSTVKAFF. The CDR3 nucleotides read TGTGCCAGCAGCTCCCCCTCGACAGTCAAAGCTTTCTTT.

The CDR3 region has the DNA TGCGCCAGCAGCTCTGGGTCTGGACAGGCCTACGAGCAGTACTTC. Amino acids: CASSSGSGQAYEQYF. The J gene is TRBJ2-7, the V gene TRBV5-1, with 7 bases matching TRBD1. This CDR3 is built from 15 residues. Germline CDR1 is SGHRS and CDR2 is YFSETQ. Losses at the gene ends were 3 bases for V and 2 bases for J; bases not matched to a gene: 8.

The V call is TRBV7-2, the J call TRBJ1-3, with D possibly being TRBD1 (6 bases). In germline, CDR1 is SGHTA, CDR2 FQGNSA. V gave up 5 bases and J gave up 4 bases, with 12 bases separating them. There are 14 residues in the CDR3. For the CDR3, the DNA is TGTGCCAGCAGCCCGACAGGTAGAGGAAACACCATATATTTT. Its protein is CASSPTGRGNTIYF.

The chain combines TRBV18 with TRBJ2-7; D is ambiguous. Germline values: CDR1 KGHSH, CDR2 LQKENI. V was trimmed by 7 bases and J by 5 bases, leaving 18 bases between them. The CDR3 spans 14 residues. The CDR3 DNA follows: TGTGCCAGCTGCTCTCTTATCGGGTTGGACGAGCAGTACTTC. It codes for CASCSLIGLDEQYF.

This clone was recorded a few times. The rearrangement uses TRBV7-2 and TRBJ2-5, with TRBD1 matching 7 bases. CDR1 is SGHTA and CDR2 is FQGNSA in the germline V gene. V gave up 4 bases and J gave up 7 bases; unmatched junction bases: 6. CDR3 length: 13 amino acids. In DNA, the CDR3 is TGTGCCAGCAGCTGGGACAGACGAAGGACCCAGTACTTC. Protein: CASSWDRRRTQYF. The full variable domain, its missing parts supplied by reference TRBV7-2 and TRBJ2-5, is GAGVSQSPSNKVTEKGKDVELRCDPISGHTALYWYRQSLGQGLEFLIYFQGNSAPDKSGLPSDRFSAERTGGSVSTLTIQRTQQEDSAVYLCASSWDRRRTQYFGPGTRLLVL.

This clone has just a few counts. The gene calls are TRBV6-5 and TRBJ2-5; D call uncertain. CDR1 is MNHEY and CDR2 is SVGAGI in the germline V gene. The CDR3 loop spans 13 amino acids. V was cut by 5 bases and J by 1 base, with 8 bases left in between. The CDR3 loop reads CASSPAVQETQYF. CDR3 nucleotide sequence: TGTGCCAGCAGTCCCGCAGTCCAAGAGACCCAGTACTTC.

This clone was counted a few times. The V gene is TRBV18, the J gene TRBJ2-7, with 8 bases matching TRBD2. The CDR3 totals 17 residues. Trimming removed 0 bases from V and 4 bases from J; junction bases left unmatched: 11. The germline V gene encodes CDR1 KGHSH and CDR2 LQKENI. DNA for the CDR3: TGTGCCAGCTCACCACCGTATTCGCGAGCGGGAGTATACGAGCAGTACTTC. Protein: CASSPPYSRAGVYEQYF.

The CDR3 sequence is CASSLYEQYF. In nucleotides, the CDR3 is TGTGCCAGCAGTCTCTACGAGCAGTACTTC. V is TRBV6-1 and J is TRBJ2-7; D unresolved. Germline-derived CDR1 and CDR2 are MNHNS and SASEGT. The germline V and J ends were trimmed by 5 bases and 3 bases, with 2 bases remaining between them. The CDR3 extends over 10 amino acids.

This clone was counted a few times. The chain has TRBV7-2 and TRBJ2-3, with D possibly TRBD1 on 5 matching bases. V was cut by 0 bases and J by 1 base, with 11 bases left in between. This CDR3 spans 16 amino acids. Germline V gives CDR1 SGHTA, CDR2 FQGNSA. Here the CDR3 reads CASSLAPGLGTDTQYF. In DNA form, the CDR3 reads TGTGCCAGCAGCTTAGCCCCAGGGCTGGGCACAGATACGCAGTATTTT. Full variable domain (rest looked up from reference TRBV7-2 and TRBJ2-3): GAGVSQSPSNKVTEKGKDVELRCDPISGHTALYWYRQSLGQGLEFLIYFQGNSAPDKSGLPSDRFSAERTGGSVSTLTIQRTQQEDSAVYLCASSLAPGLGTDTQYFGPGTRLTVL.